Each of the 11 T cell receptor beta chains below was sequenced from the same sample in a study of T cells in Graves' hyperthyroidism and ophthalmopathy (dated by TCRdb to about 2019). The library was prepared using multiplex PCR. Sequenced using an Illumina HiSeq 2000. The TCR beta CDR3 regions were amplified from the RNA transcripts. The first round of RT-PCR for the TCR CDR3 was performed with the HTBI primer set and the Qiagen OneStep RT-PCR kit. The public reads were reprocessed in TCRdb via fastp at Q25 and MiXCR, keeping in-frame beta chains. Rows are combined by CDR3 protein, so each entry shows the most common genes and DNA. The table for this sample lists some 250,000 distinct CDR3 sequences; more than 12% of them were counted only once. Clones ranked in the top ten supply less than 15% of the sample. Sequencing used blood. The receptors shown here come from a woman between 40 and 55 years old with Graves' hyperthyroidism that later progressed to Graves' ophthalmopathy.

This clonotype was seen repeatedly, ten times or more. The rearrangement joins TRBV19 to TRBJ2-3, with TRBD2 identical over 12 bases. The V and J ends lost 2 bases and 5 bases, in that order; junction bases with no gene match: 5. The germline CDR1 and CDR2 sequences are LNHDA and SQIVND (reference sequence). The CDR3 covers 16 residues. CDR3: CASSITRLAGEDTQYF. In DNA, the CDR3 is TGTGCCAGTAGTATAACCCGACTAGCGGGAGAAGATACGCAGTATTTT.

This clonotype was counted ten times or more. The CDR3 DNA sequence: TGCAGCGTTGATCGGGGGACCAGGGACGAGCAGTACTTC. Translating it yields CSVDRGTRDEQYF. The rearrangement joins TRBV29-1 to TRBJ2-7; TRBD2 is a possible D gene (6 bases). V was pared by 3 bases and J by 5 bases, with 14 bases between. The CDR3 is 13 residues long. Germline loops: CDR1 SQVTM, CDR2 ANQGSEA.

This clonotype was counted many times. V is TRBV3-1 and J is TRBJ2-2; possible D gene TRBD2, 5 bases. The CDR3 consists of 14 residues. Germline V gene lookup returns CDR1 LGHDT and CDR2 YNNKEL (reference sequence). The V end lost 2 bases, the J end lost 5 bases, and 9 bases lay between the germline ends. CDR3 bases: TGTGCCAGCAGCCAACCGGAGGTAACCGGGGAGCTGTTTTTT. Its protein product is CASSQPEVTGELFF.

This clonotype was counted at least ten times. The rearrangement uses TRBV5-1 and TRBJ2-5; 9 nucleotides align to TRBD2. The germline V gene encodes CDR1 SGHRS and CDR2 YFSETQ. The CDR3 has 15 amino acids. Trimming at V came to 2 bases and at J to 4 bases, leaving 6 bases not matched to a gene. DNA of the CDR3: TGCGCCAGCAGCTTCGGTAGCGGGAGTGTAGAGACCCAGTACTTC. Its protein is CASSFGSGSVETQYF.

This clonotype was observed many times. The rearrangement links TRBV7-2 to TRBJ1-2; weak D call: TRBD1 (5 bases). Per the germline V gene, CDR1 is SGHTA and CDR2 is FQGNSA. Deletions cut 1 base from V and 5 bases from J, with 11 bases between. The CDR3 extends over 14 amino acids. The CDR3 reads CASSLGPGPYGYTF. Here the CDR3 DNA reads TGTGCCAGCAGCTTAGGTCCAGGGCCGTATGGCTACACCTTC.

This clonotype was counted ten times or more. This likely comes from a read error, as the CDR3 has no conserved phenylalanine or tryptophan at its end. CDR3 in DNA: TGTGCCAGCAGCTTAGGACAGCGGTACTACGAGCAGTACCTC. Amino acid sequence: CASSLGQRYYEQYL. The chain is built from TRBV11-2 and TRBJ2-7; D assignment may be TRBD1 or TRBD2 (5 bases each). Germline-derived CDR1 and CDR2 are SGHAT and FQNNGV. CDR3 length equals 14 residues. Between the trimmed V and J ends, which lost 1 base and 3 bases, there was a span of 10 bases.

This clonotype was counted many times. The chain links TRBV28 to TRBJ2-3, with D unresolved. CDR3 length: 15 amino acids. V was shortened by 6 bases and J by 1 base, with 14 bases between the two germline ends. Germline V gives CDR1 MDHEN, CDR2 SYDVKM. CDR3 in DNA: TGTGCCAGCAGCCAGCCCCTTATACGCACAGATACGCAGTATTTT. Translation gives CASSQPLIRTDTQYF.

The V gene is TRBV3-1, the J gene TRBJ2-3; D may be TRBD1 or TRBD2 (5 bases each). V shed 3 bases and J shed 1 base, with 14 bases lying between them. The CDR3 length is 16 residues. Germline loops: CDR1 LGHDT, CDR2 YNNKEL (reference sequence). The CDR3 DNA is TGTGCCAGCAGCCATTCGATGGGGGATCGCACAGATACGCAGTATTTT. Encoded protein: CASSHSMGDRTDTQYF.

This chain links TRBV5-1 with TRBJ2-7, with D perhaps TRBD1 or TRBD2 (5 bases each). CDR3 size: 16 residues. Germline V lookup: CDR1 SGHRS, CDR2 YFSETQ. The V end was cut by 2 bases, the J end by 3 bases, with 18 bases between. CDR3 amino acids: CASSLVGAGDFYEQYF. CDR3 nucleotides: TGCGCCAGCAGCTTAGTAGGGGCCGGGGATTTCTACGAGCAGTACTTC. Using reference TRBV5-1 and TRBJ2-7 for the parts outside the CDR3, the full variable domain is KAGVTQTPRYLIKTRGQQVTLSCSPISGHRSVSWYQQTPGQGLQFLFEYFSETQRNKGNFPGRFSGRQFSNSRSEMNVSTLELGDSALYLCASSLVGAGDFYEQYFGPGTRLTVT.

This chain connects TRBV12-3 or TRBV12-4 to TRBJ2-3; TRBD2 matches 12 bases. V was pared by 1 base and J by 4 bases, with 3 bases of the junction left unmatched. This CDR3 contains 16 residues. CDR3 protein: CASSLGSSGRADTQYF. CDR3 DNA sequence: TGTGCCAGCAGTTTAGGATCTAGCGGGAGGGCAGATACGCAGTATTTT.

There are many counts of this clonotype. The chain links TRBV20-1 to TRBJ1-1, with 7 nucleotides matching TRBD1. The ends lost 5 bases at V and 1 base at J; junction bases unmatched: 7. The CDR3 covers 14 residues. Germline CDR1 DFQATT, CDR2 SNEGSKA (reference sequence). CDR3 in DNA: TGCAGTGCTCACAGGGGAGGAAGGAACACTGAAGCTTTCTTT. This encodes CSAHRGGRNTEAFF.